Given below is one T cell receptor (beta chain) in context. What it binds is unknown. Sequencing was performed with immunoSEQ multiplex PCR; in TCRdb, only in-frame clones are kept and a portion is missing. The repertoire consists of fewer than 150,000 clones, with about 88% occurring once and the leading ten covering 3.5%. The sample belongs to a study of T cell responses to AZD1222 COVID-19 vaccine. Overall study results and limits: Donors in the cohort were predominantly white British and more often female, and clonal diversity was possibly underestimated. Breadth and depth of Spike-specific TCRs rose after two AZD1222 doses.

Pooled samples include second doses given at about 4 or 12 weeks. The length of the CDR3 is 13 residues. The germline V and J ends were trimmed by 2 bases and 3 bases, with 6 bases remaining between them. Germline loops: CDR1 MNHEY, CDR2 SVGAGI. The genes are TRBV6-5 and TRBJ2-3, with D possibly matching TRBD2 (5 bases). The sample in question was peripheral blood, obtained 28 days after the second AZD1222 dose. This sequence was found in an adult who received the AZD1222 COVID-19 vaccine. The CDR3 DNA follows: TGTGCCAGCAGTTACCCGGGGACAGATACGCAGTATTTT. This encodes CASSYPGTDTQYF.